These 26 T cell receptor beta chains came from one sample sequenced in a study of blood T cell repertoires in COVID-19 (TCRdb year 2020). Library generation was performed with the immunoSEQ multiplex PCR assay. TCRdb re-hosts the immuneACCESS table, in-frame sequences only. Its copies lack some clones; in the studies checked, an unresolved V gene accounts for under half of them, and the cause for the rest is not known. Counted in this sample were under 250,000 clones; about 80% of them appeared once. Around 4.4% of the sample rests with the top ten. Sequenced sample: peripheral blood. All receptors come from a man aged 50-59 years with active or convalescent COVID-19.

J is TRBJ1-2 and V is TRBV30; 7 nucleotides agree with TRBD1. The CDR3 totals 13 residues. The V segment lost 3 bases and the J segment 4 bases; nucleotides outside the gene matches: 5. Germline values: CDR1 GTSNPN, CDR2 SVGIG (reference sequence). CDR3 residues: CAWRQQGTYGYTF. The CDR3 DNA reads as TGTGCCTGGAGGCAACAGGGGACCTATGGCTACACCTTC.

The V and J genes are TRBV29-1 and TRBJ2-5; D is possibly TRBD1 (5 bases). V was shortened by 5 bases and J by 5 bases, with 9 bases between the two germline ends. Germline assignment: CDR1 SQVTM and CDR2 ANQGSEA. The CDR3 runs 11 residues. The CDR3 spells CSVRSGETQYF. The CDR3 DNA sequence: TGCAGCGTTCGATCAGGGGAGACCCAGTACTTC.

The count of this clone is one. Sequence at one end of the junction differs from germline and may be a read error. The chain is built from TRBV3-1 (or the pseudogene TRBV3-2) and TRBJ2-1, with TRBD2 matching 9 bases. The CDR3 loop spans 19 amino acids. Germline lookup yields CDR1 LGHDT and CDR2 YNNKEL (reference sequence). This chain's CDR3 is CATSHDWGGGARSYNEQFF. The CDR3 DNA is TGTGCCACCAGCCACGACTGGGGCGGGGGGGCCAGGTCCTACAATGAGCAGTTCTTC.

This clone was recorded only once. This chain links TRBV18 with TRBJ1-5; D is undetermined. V lost 0 bases and J lost 7, with 16 bases in between. The CDR3 runs 16 residues. The germline CDR1 and CDR2 sequences are KGHSH and LQKENI. CDR3 bases: TGTGCCAGCTCACCACCCGAAACAGCCTCAAAACAGCCCCAGCATTTT. Its protein product is CASSPPETASKQPQHF.

CDR3 amino acids: CASKAQSGNTIYF. The CDR3 nucleotides are TGTGCCAGTAAAGCACAGTCTGGAAACACCATATATTTT. The J gene is TRBJ1-3, the V gene TRBV19; D remains unclear. CDR3 length: 13 amino acids. Germline CDR1 reads LNHDA; CDR2 reads SQIVND (reference sequence). Trimming left V 7 bases short and J 1 base short, with 8 bases between.

CDR3 nucleotides: TGCGCCAGCTACGGACAGAACACCGGGGAGCTGTTTTTT. Translation: CASYGQNTGELFF. The chain combines TRBV5-1 with TRBJ2-2; tentative D call: TRBD1 (5 bases). This CDR3 is 13 amino acids long. Germline CDR1 SGHRS, CDR2 YFSETQ. Trimming removed 7 bases from V and 1 base from J, with 8 bases in between.

V and J are TRBV7-8 and TRBJ2-7; maybe TRBD1 (6 bases). Germline assignment: CDR1 SGHVS and CDR2 FQNEAQ. The ends were cut back, 4 bases at V and 2 bases at J, with 15 bases in the middle. This CDR3 has 15 residues. CDR3 loop: CASSSRDTRPYEQYF. For the CDR3, the DNA is TGTGCCAGCAGCTCTCGGGACACCCGACCCTACGAGCAGTACTTC.

The chain is built from TRBV2 and TRBJ2-2, with 8 bases aligning to TRBD2. The length of the CDR3 is 16 residues. Germline V gene data show CDR1 as SNHLY and CDR2 as FYNNEI. The trim removed 8 bases at V and 1 base at J, leaving 9 bases unmatched. CDR3 in amino acids: CASAGGAALNTGELFF. The CDR3 nucleotides are TGTGCCAGCGCCGGGGGGGCCGCCTTGAACACCGGGGAGCTGTTTTTT.

The rearrangement links TRBV5-8 to TRBJ2-5; 14 bases align to TRBD2. From germline, CDR1 is SGHTS and CDR2 YDEGEE. The V and J ends lost 5 bases and 3 bases, in that order; junction bases with no gene match: 9. The CDR3 runs to 17 residues. The CDR3 sequence is CASSQGLAGGPKETQYF. The CDR3 DNA follows: TGTGCCAGCAGTCAAGGACTAGCGGGGGGTCCTAAAGAGACCCAGTACTTC.

This chain connects TRBV25-1 to TRBJ1-1; D is uncertain. The CDR3 consists of 12 residues. Germline V CDR1 and CDR2: MGHDK, SYGVNS. The CDR3 DNA reads as TGTGCGACGAGGGCGGGGAACACTGAAGCTTTCTTT. This translates into CATRAGNTEAFF.

This clone turned up a few times. The J gene is TRBJ2-7, the V gene TRBV2, with 8 bases identical to TRBD1. CDR3 length equals 15 residues. CDR1 is SNHLY and CDR2 is FYNNEI in the germline V gene. Trimming took 4 bases from V and 2 from J; bases not matched to a gene: 7. This CDR3 reads CASSALQGAPYEQYF. The CDR3 bases are TGTGCCAGCAGTGCCCTTCAGGGGGCTCCCTACGAGCAGTACTTC.

The rearrangement links TRBV5-1 to TRBJ2-1, with 8 nucleotides matching TRBD1. Per the germline V gene, CDR1 is SGHRS and CDR2 is YFSETQ. CDR3 length: 11 amino acids. The trim removed 9 bases at V and 8 bases at J, leaving 4 bases unmatched. The CDR3 protein is CAISQGDEQFF. The CDR3 nucleotides read TGCGCCATTTCACAGGGGGATGAGCAGTTCTTC. The full variable domain, with the rest looked up from reference TRBV5-1 and TRBJ2-1, is KAGVTQTPRYLIKTRGQQVTLSCSPISGHRSVSWYQQTPGQGLQFLFEYFSETQRNKGNFPGRFSGRQFSNSRSEMNVSTLELGDSALYLCAISQGDEQFFGPGTRLTVL.

This clone was seen just once. The chain joins TRBV6-5 to TRBJ1-1; unclear D gene. CDR1 and CDR2 (germline): MNHEY, SVGAGI. Trimming shortened V by 7 bases and J by 0 bases, and 15 bases separated the two germline ends. The CDR3 runs 15 residues. DNA of the CDR3: TGTGCCAGCACCCGAGAGCAGGCGTTGAACACTGAAGCTTTCTTT. Translation gives CASTREQALNTEAFF.

This clone has just one count. CDR3 nucleotides: TGCGCCAGCAGCCTCGGACTAGCCCACTCCTACGAGCAGTACTTC. This gives the protein CASSLGLAHSYEQYF. V gene TRBV4-1 combines with J gene TRBJ2-7; 8 nucleotides agree with TRBD2. CDR1 is MGHRA and CDR2 is YSYEKL in the germline V gene. V was clipped by 4 bases and J by 0 bases; unmatched bases: 5. The CDR3 contains 15 residues.

The V call is TRBV2, the J call TRBJ2-7, with D possibly TRBD1 on 6 matching bases. Germline V gives CDR1 SNHLY, CDR2 FYNNEI. V was trimmed by 7 bases and J by 0 bases, leaving 13 bases between them. This CDR3 is 14 amino acids long. The CDR3 DNA follows: TGTGCCAGCAAACCACAGGGAAGCTCCTACGAGCAGTACTTC. It is translated as CASKPQGSSYEQYF. The full variable domain, in which reference TRBV2 and TRBJ2-7 provide the parts outside the CDR3, is EPEVTQTPSHQVTQMGQEVILRCVPISNHLYFYWYRQILGQKVEFLVSFYNNEISEKSEIFDDQFSVERPDGSNFTLKIRSTKLEDSAMYFCASKPQGSSYEQYFGPGTRLTVT.

The genes are TRBV9 and TRBJ1-4; maybe TRBD1 (6 bases). Germline-derived CDR1 and CDR2 are SGDLS and YYNGEE. The CDR3 totals 17 residues. V lost 0 bases and J lost 2, with 14 bases in between. Here the CDR3 reads CASSVDGGLGTNEKLFF. The DNA for the CDR3 is TGTGCCAGCAGCGTAGACGGGGGGCTGGGGACTAATGAAAAACTGTTTTTT. Based on the CDR3 plus reference TRBV9 and TRBJ1-4, the full variable domain is DSGVTQTPKHLITATGQRVTLRCSPRSGDLSVYWYQQSLDQGLQFLIQYYNGEERAKGNILERFSAQQFPDLHSELNLSSLELGDSALYFCASSVDGGLGTNEKLFFGSGTQLSVL.

V and J are TRBV7-2 and TRBJ1-1; the match to TRBD1 covers 9 bases. From germline, CDR1 is SGHTA and CDR2 FQGNSA. V dropped 5 bases and J dropped 4; count of bases not matched to a gene: 5. This CDR3 spans 14 amino acids. The CDR3 nucleotides are TGTGCCAGCAGCACCCGGACAGGGGTCACTGAAGCTTTCTTT. Translation gives CASSTRTGVTEAFF.

The chain couples TRBV7-3 to TRBJ1-1; possibly TRBD1 for D (5 bases). CDR1 is SGHTA, CDR2 FQGTGA, per germline. The V end was cut by 3 bases, the J end by 4 bases, with 12 bases between. The CDR3 runs 14 residues. CDR3 DNA sequence: TGTGCCAGCAGCTTGTTAGGGGTTGGCACTGAAGCTTTCTTT. Translation: CASSLLGVGTEAFF. The whole variable domain, remainder taken from reference TRBV7-3 and TRBJ1-1, is GAGVSQTPSNKVTEKGKYVELRCDPISGHTALYWYRQSLGQGPEFLIYFQGTGAADDSGLPNDRFFAVRPEGSVSTLKIQRTERGDSAVYLCASSLLGVGTEAFFGQGTRLTVV.

The chain recombines TRBV7-2 with TRBJ1-2; 7 positions agree with TRBD1. V lost 3 bases and J lost 4; bases outside the gene matches: 2. This CDR3 contains 13 residues. Looked up from germline, CDR1 is SGHTA and CDR2 is FQGNSA. DNA of the CDR3: TGTGCCAGCAGCTTGGACAGGCTCTATGGCTACACCTTC. Translated: CASSLDRLYGYTF.

The chain links TRBV7-9 to TRBJ2-3; possibly TRBD1 for D (5 bases). This CDR3 contains 13 residues. Germline V gene data show CDR1 as SEHNR and CDR2 as FQNEAQ (reference sequence). Trimming took 1 base from V and 11 from J, leaving 13 bases between them. CDR3 in amino acids: CASSLVSGNRQYF. The CDR3 DNA follows: TGTGCCAGCAGCTTAGTATCAGGGAACCGGCAGTATTTT.

This chain connects TRBV28 to TRBJ2-7; a weak D match, TRBD2 (7 bases). Trimming took 6 bases from V and 2 from J, leaving 20 bases between them. The CDR3 runs to 16 residues. Germline CDR1 is MDHEN and CDR2 is SYDVKM. CDR3 sequence (DNA): TGTGCCAGCAGGATGGGCGGGGGCCCATCCACCTACGAGCAGTACTTC. Amino acid sequence: CASRMGGGPSTYEQYF.

V is TRBV6-1 and J is TRBJ2-7; 10 positions match TRBD2. This CDR3 has 16 amino acids. The J segment lost 0 bases and the V segment lost 0 bases, leaving 2 bases of the junction unmatched. Per the germline V gene, CDR1 is MNHNS and CDR2 is SASEGT. The CDR3 loop reads CASSEARLAGSYEQYF. The CDR3 coding sequence is TGTGCCAGCAGTGAAGCGCGACTAGCGGGCTCCTACGAGCAGTACTTC.

The rearrangement uses TRBV6-2 or TRBV6-3 and TRBJ2-2; TRBD2 might be the D (5 bases). V was clipped by 0 bases and J by 7 bases, with 15 bases between them. Germline V lookup: CDR1 MNHEY, CDR2 SVGEGT. The CDR3 totals 16 residues. CDR3 sequence: CASSYSMAGGVGELFF. Here the CDR3 DNA reads TGTGCCAGCAGTTACTCGATGGCGGGTGGCGTCGGGGAGCTGTTTTTT.

V is TRBV5-5 and J is TRBJ2-7; 8 bases align to TRBD1. The CDR3 extends over 12 amino acids. V shed 1 base and J 6 bases; nucleotides not matched to a gene: 0. Germline V CDR1 and CDR2: SGHKS, YYEKEE (reference sequence). In nucleotides, the CDR3 is TGTGCCAGCAGCTTGACAGGGGGCGAGCAGTACTTC. As protein: CASSLTGGEQYF.

This clone showed up just once. The rearrangement links TRBV30 to TRBJ1-5; possibly TRBD1 for D (5 bases). Germline V gene lookup returns CDR1 GTSNPN and CDR2 SVGIG (reference sequence). Trimming stripped 5 bases from V and 0 bases from J, with 11 bases between. The CDR3 is 14 amino acids. In DNA form, the CDR3 reads TGTGCCTGGGCCGGGGGAAATAGCAATCAGCCCCAGCATTTT. Protein: CAWAGGNSNQPQHF.

The chain uses TRBV28 and TRBJ1-2; the D is unclear. In germline, CDR1 is MDHEN, CDR2 SYDVKM. With 5 bases removed from V and 3 bases from J, the gap between germline ends came to 4 bases. The CDR3 runs 11 residues. CDR3 loop: CASSRYYGYTF. The CDR3 nucleotides read TGTGCCAGCAGTCGGTACTATGGCTACACCTTC.